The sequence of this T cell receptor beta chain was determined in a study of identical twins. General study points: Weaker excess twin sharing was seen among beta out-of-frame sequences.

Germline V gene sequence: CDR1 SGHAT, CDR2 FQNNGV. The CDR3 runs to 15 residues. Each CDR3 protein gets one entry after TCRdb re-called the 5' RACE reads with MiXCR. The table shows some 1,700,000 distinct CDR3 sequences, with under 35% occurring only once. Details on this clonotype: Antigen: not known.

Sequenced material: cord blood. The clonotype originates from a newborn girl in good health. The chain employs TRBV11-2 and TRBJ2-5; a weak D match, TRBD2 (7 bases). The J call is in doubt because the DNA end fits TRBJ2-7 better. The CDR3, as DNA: TGTGCCAGCAGCTTAGCTCTGGGGGGGCCGGACGAGCAGTACTTC. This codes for CASSLALGGPDEQYF.